Listed below are T cell receptor beta chains from one sample, sequenced in a study of T cell responses to AZD1222 COVID-19 vaccine. Measured with immunoSEQ multiplex PCR; TCRdb has only the in-frame clones, and not every one. The table includes approximately 180,000 clones, 90% to 95% detected once. The sample in question was peripheral blood, obtained on day 0 of AZD1222 vaccination. These receptors all stem from an adult in good health. Both conserved end residues are part of each CDR3. Each record gives: J gene, V gene, CDR3 protein.

J gene: TRBJ2-1; V gene: TRBV5-1; CDR3 protein: CASSPGTSGSINEQFF
J gene: TRBJ2-6; V gene: TRBV4-2; CDR3 protein: CASSQDSLPGANVLTF
J gene: TRBJ1-4; V gene: TRBV28; CDR3 protein: CASNSLTGGNEKLFF
J gene: TRBJ2-5; V gene: TRBV11-3; CDR3 protein: CASSRGLAGVQETQYF
J gene: TRBJ2-7; V gene: TRBV2; CDR3 protein: CASSRATEQYF
J gene: TRBJ2-7; V gene: TRBV5-1; CDR3 protein: CASRPGLANYEQYF
J gene: TRBJ2-1; V gene: TRBV5-1; CDR3 protein: CASSLDRNMGNEQFF
J gene: TRBJ1-2; V gene: TRBV11-3; CDR3 protein: CASSLPPGTGSINGYTF
J gene: TRBJ2-1; V gene: TRBV27; CDR3 protein: CASSLFGRDTDEQFF
J gene: TRBJ2-7; V gene: TRBV4-1; CDR3 protein: CASSSSRTGLADYEQYF
J gene: TRBJ1-1; V gene: TRBV6-9; CDR3 protein: CASSWAIDTEAFF
J gene: TRBJ1-6; V gene: TRBV27; CDR3 protein: CASSGRVVGSPLHF
J gene: TRBJ1-5; V gene: TRBV12-3/TRBV12-4; CDR3 protein: CASTKGNWQPQHF
J gene: TRBJ1-1; V gene: TRBV6-5; CDR3 protein: CASSKIDRNTEAFF
J gene: TRBJ2-7; V gene: TRBV11-1; CDR3 protein: CASSLETGGTYEQYF
J gene: TRBJ1-5; V gene: TRBV6-2/TRBV6-3; CDR3 protein: CASSYSGLHQPQHF
J gene: TRBJ1-1; V gene: TRBV4-1; CDR3 protein: CASSPLTGGDTEAFF
J gene: TRBJ2-7; V gene: TRBV27; CDR3 protein: CASSLRGEQYF
J gene: TRBJ1-2; V gene: TRBV9; CDR3 protein: CASSVADQGPYGYTF
J gene: TRBJ1-2; V gene: TRBV27; CDR3 protein: CASSLKTSGLPYGYTF